The 31 T cell receptor beta chains below come from one sample, sequenced in a study of T-cell memory formation after mild COVID-19. TCRdb ran MiXCR on the 5' RACE reads and lists one entry per CDR3 protein. The table lists 350,000 or so distinct CDR3 sequences, about 20% of them singletons. The sample taken for sequencing was PBMCs or a T cell subset sorted from them (not recorded which). Source of these receptors: a man aged 18 to 29 who had mild COVID-19 (a few samples of this study predate the infection). Cell type and time point are not known.

This clonotype was detected only a few times. The gene calls are TRBV7-9 and TRBJ2-6; 8 bases are shared with TRBD1. The V gene end was trimmed by 3 bases and the J gene end by 4 bases; junction bases not matched to a gene: 8. CDR3 size: 17 residues. CDR1 is SEHNR, CDR2 FQNEAQ, per germline (reference sequence). CDR3 sequence (DNA): TGTGCCAGCAGCTTGCGACAGGGGTACTCGGGGGCCAACGTCCTGACTTTC. It specifies CASSLRQGYSGANVLTF.

The genes are TRBV24-1 and TRBJ2-3; TRBD2 aligns across 7 bases. From germline, CDR1 is KGHDR and CDR2 SFDVKD. V shed 5 bases and J 5 bases; nucleotides not matched to a gene: 6. This CDR3 comprises 14 residues. CDR3 nucleotides: TGTGCCACCAGTGGCCCATCGGGAGGAGATACGCAGTATTTT. As protein: CATSGPSGGDTQYF.

The CDR3 here is CASTGSFYEQYF. Here the CDR3 DNA reads TGTGCCAGCACCGGGTCGTTCTACGAGCAGTACTTC. This sequence joins TRBV2 and TRBJ2-7; no clear D gene. The CDR3 consists of 12 residues. Trimming pared 7 bases from V and 3 bases from J, leaving 10 bases between. Germline loops: CDR1 SNHLY, CDR2 FYNNEI.

The gene calls are TRBV19 and TRBJ1-5; 11 bases match TRBD1. Germline lookup yields CDR1 LNHDA and CDR2 SQIVND (reference sequence). The length of the CDR3 is 13 residues. V trimming: 8 bases; J trimming: 6 bases; junction bases outside the gene matches: 3. Written as DNA, the CDR3 is TGTGCCAGTCGCGGGACAGGGGGTCAGCCCCAGCATTTT. Translation gives CASRGTGGQPQHF.

The chain links TRBV18 to TRBJ1-2, with D hard to call. The germline gives CDR1 KGHSH, CDR2 LQKENI. V was cut by 6 bases and J by 2 bases, with 13 bases left in between. The CDR3 totals 14 residues. The DNA for the CDR3 is TGTGCCAGCTCCCCGTTGGGAAGAAACTATGGCTACACCTTC. This translates into CASSPLGRNYGYTF.

Of note for this clonotype: This CDR3 fails to terminate in the conserved phenylalanine or tryptophan, so it likely reflects a read error. The rearrangement joins TRBV7-9 to TRBJ2-4; D might be TRBD1 (6 bases). The germline V and J ends were trimmed by 1 base and 1 base, with 8 bases remaining between them. The CDR3 spans 15 residues. CDR1 and CDR2 (germline): SEHNR, FQNEAQ (reference sequence). The CDR3 DNA sequence: TGTGCCAGCAGCTTAGTTCAGGGGGCCAAAAACATTCAGTACTTA. Amino acids: CASSLVQGAKNIQYL.

This clonotype was seen a handful of times. The V gene is TRBV29-1, the J gene TRBJ2-1; D unclear. The V end lost 4 bases, the J end lost 9 bases, and 10 bases lay between the germline ends. The CDR3 sequence is 11 residues long. From germline, CDR1 is SQVTM and CDR2 ANQGSEA. Here the CDR3 DNA reads TGCAGCGTTGCCCCCGTTGGTGAGCAGTTCTTC. It codes for CSVAPVGEQFF.

The rearrangement links TRBV23-1 to TRBJ2-7; perhaps D is TRBD1 or TRBD2 (5 bases each). TRBV23-1 is noted as an ORF with a role that remains uncertain. The CDR3 covers 9 residues. CDR3 loop: CGGLGEQYV. The CDR3 DNA follows: TGCGGGGGGTTGGGCGAGCAGTACGTC.

The V and J genes are TRBV20-1 and TRBJ2-1; D is unclear. The CDR3 length is 13 residues. Between the trimmed V and J ends, which lost 5 bases and 7 bases, there was a span of 15 bases. Germline loops: CDR1 DFQATT, CDR2 SNEGSKA (reference sequence). CDR3 in DNA: TGCAGTGCTCCCTCATATAACCTAAATGAGCAGTTCTTC. It is translated as CSAPSYNLNEQFF.

The chain uses TRBV11-2 and TRBJ2-2; D perhaps matches TRBD1 (5 bases). CDR3 length: 16 amino acids. Trimming took off 10 bases at V and 4 bases at J, with 22 bases between the two ends. Germline V CDR1 and CDR2: SGHAT, FQNNGV. The CDR3 region is CATTPLVRVATGELFF. Here the CDR3 DNA reads TGTGCCACAACCCCCCTCGTCAGGGTGGCCACCGGGGAGCTGTTTTTT.

CDR3 loop: CASSHFQGRTEAFF. DNA for the CDR3: TGTGCCAGCAGCCATTTTCAGGGAAGGACTGAAGCTTTCTTT. The chain couples TRBV3-1 to TRBJ1-1, with D possibly matching TRBD1 (5 bases). The germline CDR1 and CDR2 sequences are LGHDT and YNNKEL (reference sequence). This CDR3 region has 14 residues. With 3 bases removed from V and 5 bases from J, the gap between germline ends came to 13 bases.

CDR3 sequence (DNA): TGCGCCAGCAGCTTGGAAGGGACTGGCTACACCTTC. Its translation is CASSLEGTGYTF. The rearrangement uses TRBV5-1 and TRBJ1-2; D might be TRBD1 (5 bases). Germline V gene lookup returns CDR1 SGHRS and CDR2 YFSETQ. Between the trimmed V and J ends, which lost 0 bases and 7 bases, there was a span of 7 bases. The CDR3 runs to 12 residues.

J is TRBJ2-1 and V is TRBV5-1; D perhaps matches TRBD2 (7 bases). The germline gives CDR1 SGHRS, CDR2 YFSETQ. The CDR3 runs 16 residues. The V end was cut by 4 bases, the J end by 6 bases, with 20 bases between. The CDR3 protein is CASSHSGGPRVNEQFF. The CDR3 DNA reads TGCGCCAGCAGCCATTCCGGGGGGCCCAGGGTCAATGAGCAGTTCTTC. The variable domain in full, completed from reference TRBV5-1 and TRBJ2-1, reads KAGVTQTPRYLIKTRGQQVTLSCSPISGHRSVSWYQQTPGQGLQFLFEYFSETQRNKGNFPGRFSGRQFSNSRSEMNVSTLELGDSALYLCASSHSGGPRVNEQFFGPGTRLTVL.

The chain uses TRBV19 and TRBJ2-5; a possible D gene is TRBD2 (6 bases). Trimming cost V 3 bases and J 4 bases, with 9 bases left between them. The length of the CDR3 is 13 residues. Germline V gives CDR1 LNHDA, CDR2 SQIVND (reference sequence). CDR3 sequence reads: CASSMTGLETQYF. The CDR3 DNA reads as TGTGCCAGTAGTATGACGGGACTAGAGACCCAGTACTTC.

The V and J genes are TRBV7-9 and TRBJ1-6; 7 bases align to TRBD1. The CDR3 consists of 14 residues. After removal of 5 bases from V and 9 bases from J, the junction contained 7 bases not matched to a gene. The germline V gene has CDR1 SEHNR and CDR2 FQNEAQ (reference sequence). The CDR3 protein is CASSDRAPSSPLHF. The CDR3 DNA is TGTGCCAGCAGCGACAGGGCACCCAGTTCACCCCTCCACTTT.

In the case of this clonotype: A much larger clone is a single base away; this may be a read error. J is TRBJ1-2 and V is TRBV7-2; D remains unclear. Germline-derived CDR1 and CDR2 are SGHTA and FQGNSA. CDR3 length equals 12 residues. The CDR3 DNA is TGTGCCAGCAGCTCAGCTAACTATAGCTACACCTTC. Translating it yields CASSSANYSYTF.

Points on this clonotype: A read error may account for a junction end that differs from germline. This sequence joins TRBV7-7 and TRBJ2-5, with D maybe TRBD1 (6 bases). The length of the CDR3 is 14 residues. Looked up from germline, CDR1 is SSHAT and CDR2 is FNYEAQ (reference sequence). For the CDR3, the DNA is TGTGCTAGCAGCCGTGGACAGTACCAAGAGACCCAGTACTTC. Translating gives CASSRGQYQETQYF.

This clonotype was detected once. This chain links TRBV6-1 with TRBJ1-2; tentatively, D is TRBD1 (6 bases). Germline lookup yields CDR1 MNHNS and CDR2 SASEGT. The CDR3 consists of 12 residues. V gave up 1 base and J gave up 14 bases, with 14 bases separating them. For the CDR3, the DNA is TGTGCCAGCAGTGAAGTAGACAGGCCGGGAACCTTC. Amino acids: CASSEVDRPGTF.

This chain joins TRBV6-5 and TRBJ2-4; the D gene could be TRBD1 or TRBD2 (5 bases each). The CDR3 covers 16 residues. V lost 4 bases and J lost 10, with 23 bases in between. Germline V gene sequence: CDR1 MNHEY, CDR2 SVGAGI. Written as DNA, the CDR3 is TGTGCCAGCAGTTCCTCGACAGAGAGGGGAAAACGGATTCAGTACTTC. This codes for CASSSSTERGKRIQYF.

The rearrangement links TRBV2 to TRBJ2-5, with 7 positions matching TRBD1. V gave up 6 bases and J gave up 5 bases; unmatched junction bases: 9. Germline V CDR1 and CDR2: SNHLY, FYNNEI. The CDR3 covers 14 residues. CDR3 loop: CASSPADRDETQYF. CDR3 sequence (DNA): TGTGCCAGCAGCCCGGCCGACAGGGATGAGACCCAGTACTTC.

This clonotype was picked up a small number of times. The chain uses TRBV20-1 and TRBJ2-7; a possible D gene is TRBD2 (6 bases). CDR1 and CDR2 from the germline V gene are DFQATT and SNEGSKA (reference sequence). Trimming removed 5 bases from V and 2 bases from J, with 10 bases in between. The CDR3 sequence is 12 residues long. CDR3 in DNA: TGCAGTGCTTGGGGGGATCCCTACGAGCAGTACTTC. Encoded protein: CSAWGDPYEQYF.

This clonotype was picked up a small number of times. The CDR3 spells CASSLRIGTGTNEQYF. Here the CDR3 DNA reads TGTGCCAGCAGCTTAAGGATTGGGACAGGCACCAACGAGCAGTACTTC. This chain joins TRBV7-6 and TRBJ2-7, with 8 bases lining up with TRBD1. Germline CDR1 SGHVS, CDR2 FNYEAQ. This CDR3 is 16 amino acids long. Unmatched junction bases numbered 11, after V lost 2 bases and J lost 5 bases.

This rearrangement joins TRBV20-1 to TRBJ2-7, with 9 positions matching TRBD1. CDR1 is DFQATT and CDR2 is SNEGSKA in the germline V gene (reference sequence). V dropped 1 base and J dropped 4; count of bases not matched to a gene: 11. The CDR3 loop spans 16 amino acids. In DNA, the CDR3 is TGCAGTGCTAGAGGCCTACCGGGACAGGGTCTATACGAGCAGTACTTC. It is translated as CSARGLPGQGLYEQYF.

This chain connects TRBV10-1 to TRBJ2-2; D possibly matches TRBD1 or TRBD2 (5 bases each). The CDR3 covers 17 residues. CDR1 is WNHNN and CDR2 is SYGVQD in the germline V gene (reference sequence). V shed 0 bases and J shed 5 bases, with 16 bases lying between them. The CDR3 spells CASSESRVAGQTGELFF. For the CDR3, the DNA is TGCGCCAGCAGTGAGTCGAGGGTTGCAGGGCAGACCGGGGAGCTGTTTTTT.

This clonotype was observed many times. The J gene is TRBJ1-2, the V gene TRBV5-1, with D perhaps matching TRBD1 (5 bases). Between the trimmed V and J ends, which lost 0 bases and 7 bases, there was a span of 19 bases. Germline V gene lookup returns CDR1 SGHRS and CDR2 YFSETQ. The CDR3 is 16 amino acids. The CDR3 spells CASSLAGRFTPFGYTF. CDR3 in DNA: TGCGCCAGCAGCTTGGCGGGGCGTTTCACCCCCTTTGGCTACACCTTC.

V gene TRBV7-2 combines with J gene TRBJ2-5; tentatively, D is TRBD2 (7 bases). This CDR3 comprises 14 residues. Germline V gene data show CDR1 as SGHTA and CDR2 as FQGNSA. V was clipped by 5 bases and J by 6 bases, with 16 bases between them. CDR3 coding DNA: TGTGCCAGCAGCGGTACTGGGGGGGCAAAGACCCAGTACTTC. It translates to CASSGTGGAKTQYF.

This clonotype appeared a few times. The chain carries TRBV9 and TRBJ1-1, with 10 bases lining up with TRBD1. The V segment lost 5 bases and the J segment 5 bases; nucleotides outside the gene matches: 6. CDR3 length: 14 amino acids. Germline V lookup: CDR1 SGDLS, CDR2 YYNGEE. The CDR3 DNA reads TGTGCCAGCAGTGGACAGGGGGTTAGGACTGAAGCTTTCTTT. This encodes CASSGQGVRTEAFF.

The CDR3 sequence: CASSARTTYEQYF. CDR3 sequence (DNA): TGTGCCAGCAGTGCCCGGACAACCTACGAGCAGTACTTC. The chain has TRBV25-1 and TRBJ2-7; D possibly corresponds to TRBD1 (5 bases). This CDR3 spans 13 amino acids. Between the trimmed V and J ends, which lost 4 bases and 2 bases, there was a span of 9 bases. Germline CDR1 and CDR2: MGHDK and SYGVNS.

This clonotype was seen ten or more times. This chain links TRBV25-1 with TRBJ1-1; the D is unclear. Germline V gene lookup returns CDR1 MGHDK and CDR2 SYGVNS. The CDR3 loop spans 12 amino acids. V lost 3 bases to trimming and J lost 1 base, with 3 bases between them. The DNA for the CDR3 is TGTGCCAGCAGTGAGCCGAACACTGAAGCTTTCTTT. It codes for CASSEPNTEAFF.

Comment on this clonotype: One end of the junction varies from germline; a read error may be responsible. The J gene is TRBJ2-2, the V gene TRBV4-2; D is ambiguous. Germline V gene sequence: CDR1 LGHNA, CDR2 YNFKEQ. This CDR3 contains 13 residues. The CDR3 bases are TGTGCCAGCAGTCTTAGTCCCACCTGGGAGCTGTTTTTT. Protein product: CASSLSPTWELFF.

The sample holds many counts of this clonotype. This chain connects TRBV7-6 to TRBJ1-3; D might be TRBD1 (6 bases). Trimming took off 5 bases at V and 4 bases at J, with 12 bases between the two ends. This CDR3 has 14 residues. The V gene's germline CDR1 is SGHVS and CDR2 FNYEAQ. CDR3 amino acids: CASSLTGNGNTIYF. CDR3 nucleotide sequence: TGTGCCAGCAGCCTTACAGGGAACGGAAACACCATATATTTT.